This T cell receptor (beta chain) was sequenced for a study of blood T cell repertoires in COVID-19. Cohort placement rested on clinical history that participants reported themselves. The V end was cut by 10 bases, the J end by 3 bases, with 14 bases between. From germline, CDR1 is SGDLS and CDR2 YYNGEE. This CDR3 region has 12 residues. Measured with immunoSEQ multiplex PCR; TCRdb has only the in-frame clones, and not every one. The repertoire holds under 500,000 clones, with 70% to 90% as singletons. The V and J genes are TRBV9 and TRBJ2-7, with a possible D match to TRBD1 (6 bases). The sequence came from a woman aged 18-35 years with acute COVID-19. Sample: PBMCs or T cells enriched from blood (not recorded which). The CDR3 nucleotides read TGTGCCTCCGGCCAGGGGTTCTACGAGCAGTACTTC. Translating it yields CASGQGFYEQYF. Full variable domain (remainder filled in from reference TRBV9 and TRBJ2-7): DSGVTQTPKHLITATGQRVTLRCSPRSGDLSVYWYQQSLDQGLQFLIQYYNGEERAKGNILERFSAQQFPDLHSELNLSSLELGDSALYFCASGQGFYEQYFGPGTRLTVT.